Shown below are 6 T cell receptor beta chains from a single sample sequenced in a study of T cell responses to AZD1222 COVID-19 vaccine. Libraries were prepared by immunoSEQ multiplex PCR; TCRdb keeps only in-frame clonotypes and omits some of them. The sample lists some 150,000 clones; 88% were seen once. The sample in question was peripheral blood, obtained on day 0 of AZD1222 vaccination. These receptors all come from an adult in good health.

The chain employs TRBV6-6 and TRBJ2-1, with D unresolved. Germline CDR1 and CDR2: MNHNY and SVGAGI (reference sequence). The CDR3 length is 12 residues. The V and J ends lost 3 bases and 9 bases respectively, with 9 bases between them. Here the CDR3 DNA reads TGTGCCAGCAGTTATGAGTCTCTTGAGCAGTTCTTC. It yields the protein CASSYESLEQFF.

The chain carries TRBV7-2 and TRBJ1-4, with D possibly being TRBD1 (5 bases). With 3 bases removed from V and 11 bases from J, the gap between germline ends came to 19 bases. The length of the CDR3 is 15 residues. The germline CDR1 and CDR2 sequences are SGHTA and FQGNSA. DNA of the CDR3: TGTGCCAGCAGCTTGGTGGGGACGGCAAGCCCTAAACTGTTTTTT. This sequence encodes CASSLVGTASPKLFF.

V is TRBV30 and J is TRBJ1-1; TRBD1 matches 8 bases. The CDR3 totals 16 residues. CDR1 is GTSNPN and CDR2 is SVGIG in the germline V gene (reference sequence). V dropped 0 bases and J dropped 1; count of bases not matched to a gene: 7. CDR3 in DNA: TGTGCCTGGAGTGTTCGGGGTGGGACAGGGAACACTGAAGCTTTCTTT. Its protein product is CAWSVRGGTGNTEAFF.

The CDR3 sequence: CASSQGSGQYYGYTF. DNA of the CDR3: TGTGCCAGCAGCCAAGGCTCAGGGCAGTACTATGGCTACACCTTC. The rearrangement links TRBV3-1 (or the pseudogene TRBV3-2) to TRBJ1-2, with a tentative D call TRBD1 (5 bases). The V end was cut by 1 base, the J end by 3 bases, with 12 bases between. There are 15 residues in the CDR3. The germline CDR1 and CDR2 sequences are LGHDT and YNNKEL (reference sequence).

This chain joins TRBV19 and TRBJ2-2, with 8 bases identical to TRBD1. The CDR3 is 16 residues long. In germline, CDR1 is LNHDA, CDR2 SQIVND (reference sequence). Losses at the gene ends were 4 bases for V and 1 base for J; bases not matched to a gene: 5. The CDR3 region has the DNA TGTGCCAGTAGTAGAACCGGGACAGGGAACACCGGGGAGCTGTTTTTT. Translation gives CASSRTGTGNTGELFF. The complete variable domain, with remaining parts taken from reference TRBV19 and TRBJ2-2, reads DGGITQSPKYLFRKEGQNVTLSCEQNLNHDAMYWYRQDPGQGLRLIYYSQIVNDFQKGDIAEGYSVSREKKESFPLTVTSAQKNPTAFYLCASSRTGTGNTGELFFGEGSRLTVL.

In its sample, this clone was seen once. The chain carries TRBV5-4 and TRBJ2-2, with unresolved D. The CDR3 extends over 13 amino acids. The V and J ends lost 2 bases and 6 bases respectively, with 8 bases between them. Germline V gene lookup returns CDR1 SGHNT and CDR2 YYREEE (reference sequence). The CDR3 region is CASSLTSAGELFF. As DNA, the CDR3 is TGTGCCAGCAGCTTAACATCGGCCGGGGAGCTGTTTTTT.